The 19 T cell receptor beta chains listed next were all sequenced from one sample in a study of blood T cells in healthy people across ages. The use of a sample-barcoded 5' primer and a J-beta primer mix characterized a second PCR of 7 to 11 cycles. Via MiXCR, TCRdb re-called the 5' RACE reads, giving one row per CDR3 protein. Here the sample spans some 670,000 distinct CDR3 sequences, over 40% being singletons. Material: blood. The receptors shown here come from a woman of 80 years or more in good health.

This clonotype was recorded at least ten times. The gene calls are TRBV2 and TRBJ2-7, with D unresolved. Germline assignment: CDR1 SNHLY and CDR2 FYNNEI. V lost 4 bases and J 1 base, leaving 5 bases between the germline ends. The CDR3 spans 12 residues. The CDR3 nucleotides are TGTGCCAGCAGTGGGTCTTCCTACGAGCAGTACTTC. Translating gives CASSGSSYEQYF. Together with reference TRBV2 and TRBJ2-7, the CDR3 gives the full variable domain: EPEVTQTPSHQVTQMGQEVILRCVPISNHLYFYWYRQILGQKVEFLVSFYNNEISEKSEIFDDQFSVERPDGSNFTLKIRSTKLEDSAMYFCASSGSSYEQYFGPGTRLTVT.

The rearrangement links TRBV10-3 to TRBJ2-1, with a weak D call TRBD1 (9 bases). The CDR3 consists of 17 residues. Germline V gene sequence: CDR1 ENHRY, CDR2 SYGVKD. This CDR3 reads CASGGDREGSGTGEQFF. CDR3 sequence (DNA): TGTGCTTCCGGAGGGGACAGGGAGGGTAGCGGGACGGGTGAGCAGTTCTTC.

With regard to this clonotype: One base away lies a much larger clone, so this may be a sequencing read error. V gene TRBV12-3 or TRBV12-4 combines with J gene TRBJ2-1; TRBD2 matches at 12 bases. The CDR3 contains 14 residues. The junction had 3 bases not matched to a gene; V was cut back by 6 bases and J by 6 bases. The CDR3 spells CASRTGLAGNEQFF. The CDR3 DNA reads as TGTGCCAGCAGGACGGGACTAGCGGGCAATGAGCAGTTCTTC.

This clonotype was counted at least ten times. The chain has TRBV12-3 or TRBV12-4 and TRBJ2-7; weak D call: TRBD2 (6 bases). Trimming took 2 bases from V and 2 from J, leaving 10 bases between them. The CDR3 covers 14 residues. The CDR3 reads CASSLQGGAYEQYF. DNA for the CDR3: TGTGCCAGCAGTTTACAGGGAGGCGCCTACGAGCAGTACTTC.

Many counts were recorded for this clonotype. V and J are TRBV27 and TRBJ2-5, with 9 positions matching TRBD2. The V gene end was trimmed by 5 bases and the J gene end by 2 bases; junction bases not matched to a gene: 15. The CDR3 covers 18 residues. The germline CDR1 and CDR2 sequences are MNHEY and SMNVEV (reference sequence). The CDR3 DNA reads as TGTGCCAGCAGTCACCGACCGAGGCCCGGACTAGCGCAAGAGACCCAGTACTTC. Translating gives CASSHRPRPGLAQETQYF.

The sample holds many counts of this clonotype. This rearrangement joins TRBV10-3 to TRBJ2-3; no reliable D call. The V gene lost 2 bases and the J gene lost 2 bases, with 8 bases spanning the gap. The CDR3 covers 14 residues. Germline V gene data show CDR1 as ENHRY and CDR2 as SYGVKD. This CDR3 reads CAISEGVSTDTQYF. In nucleotides, the CDR3 is TGTGCCATCAGTGAGGGGGTCTCCACAGATACGCAGTATTTT.

Here the CDR3 reads CSVATNSDTEAFF. CDR3 DNA sequence: TGCAGCGTTGCAACCAATTCGGACACTGAAGCTTTCTTT. The chain joins TRBV29-1 to TRBJ1-1; D not resolved. V lost 4 bases and J 3 bases, leaving 12 bases between the germline ends. CDR1 and CDR2 (germline): SQVTM, ANQGSEA. The length of the CDR3 is 13 residues. Using reference TRBV29-1 and TRBJ1-1 for the parts outside the CDR3, the full variable domain is SAVISQKPSRDICQRGTSLTIQCQVDSQVTMMFWYRQQPGQSLTLIATANQGSEATYESGFVIDKFPISRPNLTFSTLTVSNMSPEDSSIYLCSVATNSDTEAFFGQGTRLTVV.

The rearrangement links TRBV10-3 to TRBJ2-3, with D possibly called TRBD1 or TRBD2 (5 bases each). V was shortened by 6 bases and J by 2 bases, with 12 bases between the two germline ends. The length of the CDR3 is 14 residues. From germline, CDR1 is ENHRY and CDR2 SYGVKD. CDR3 DNA sequence: TGTGCCATCAGCCCCGGGGCGGTCACAGATACGCAGTATTTT. Its translation: CAISPGAVTDTQYF.

The chain uses TRBV25-1 and TRBJ2-1; perhaps TRBD2 as D (7 bases). This CDR3 spans 17 amino acids. The germline gives CDR1 MGHDK, CDR2 SYGVNS. The germline V and J ends were trimmed by 7 bases and 2 bases, with 21 bases remaining between them. The CDR3 here is CASTMNPRGAAYNEQFF. The DNA of the CDR3 is TGTGCCAGCACCATGAACCCTCGGGGGGCGGCCTACAATGAGCAGTTCTTC. The variable domain in full, with the rest retrieved from reference TRBV25-1 and TRBJ2-1, is EADIYQTPRYLVIGTGKKITLECSQTMGHDKMYWYQQDPGMELHLIHYSYGVNSTEKGDLSSESTVSRIRTEHFPLTLESARPSHTSQYLCASTMNPRGAAYNEQFFGPGTRLTVL.

DNA for the CDR3: TGCGCCAGCAGCCAAGACTGGGCGTTGGGGGTTTCACCCCTCCACTTT. As protein: CASSQDWALGVSPLHF. The chain has TRBV4-1 and TRBJ1-6; D might be TRBD1 (5 bases). The CDR3 loop spans 16 amino acids. Germline CDR1 reads MGHRA; CDR2 reads YSYEKL. The V and J ends lost 0 bases and 9 bases respectively, with 15 bases between them.

This clonotype has a handful of counts. The rearrangement joins TRBV5-1 to TRBJ2-3; D is undetermined. This CDR3 spans 14 amino acids. Germline values: CDR1 SGHRS, CDR2 YFSETQ. The V end lost 4 bases, the J end lost 3 bases, and 12 bases lay between the germline ends. As DNA, the CDR3 is TGCGCCAGCAGCCTCCAAGCCGTGACAGATACGCAGTATTTT. This encodes CASSLQAVTDTQYF.

The rearrangement joins TRBV20-1 to TRBJ2-1; the match to TRBD2 covers 8 bases. Per germline, CDR1 DFQATT and CDR2 SNEGSKA (reference sequence). The CDR3 runs to 15 residues. V was clipped by 5 bases and J by 4 bases; unmatched bases: 10. The CDR3 spells CSAGPGLGAYNEQFF. CDR3 bases: TGCAGTGCTGGGCCGGGACTAGGGGCGTACAATGAGCAGTTCTTC.

A single count supports this clonotype. The J gene is TRBJ2-3, the V gene TRBV12-3 or TRBV12-4; D is perhaps TRBD1 or TRBD2 (6 bases each). The CDR3 extends over 14 amino acids. Trimming left V 7 bases short and J 11 bases short, with 22 bases between. CDR3 region: CASKEGGSADVQYF. CDR3 coding DNA: TGTGCCAGCAAAGAGGGGGGTAGCGCAGATGTGCAGTATTTT.

This chain uses TRBV7-9 with TRBJ2-3; 10 bases are a match to TRBD2. The CDR3 has 15 amino acids. The germline V gene encodes CDR1 SEHNR and CDR2 FQNEAQ (reference sequence). V lost 5 bases and J lost 5; bases outside the gene matches: 7. The CDR3 sequence is CASSGRLAGEDTQYF. CDR3 sequence (DNA): TGTGCCAGCAGCGGAAGACTAGCGGGTGAAGATACGCAGTATTTT.

The chain combines TRBV12-3 or TRBV12-4 with TRBJ1-5, with unresolved D. V lost 6 bases and J 5 bases, leaving 17 bases between the germline ends. The CDR3 sequence is 15 residues long. The CDR3 DNA is TGTGCCAGCAGCTGGCAAGGGTTTATCGATCAGCCCCAGCATTTT. It is translated as CASSWQGFIDQPQHF.

A word on this clonotype: At one boundary the junction diverges from the germline segment, which might be a read error. The CDR3 region is CASSPGTYSNQPQHF. CDR3 DNA: TGTGCTAGCAGCCCGGGGACGTATAGCAATCAGCCCCAGCATTTT. The genes are TRBV3-1 and TRBJ1-5, with D possibly matching TRBD1 (5 bases). Looked up from germline, CDR1 is LGHDT and CDR2 is YNNKEL (reference sequence). This CDR3 region has 15 residues.

The rearrangement joins TRBV12-3 or TRBV12-4 to TRBJ2-1; 12 nucleotides agree with TRBD1. V lost 5 bases, J lost 8 bases, and 4 bases stayed unmatched. The CDR3 loop spans 14 amino acids. CDR3 amino acids: CASSRDRGPDEQFF. The CDR3 DNA is TGTGCCAGCAGTCGGGACAGGGGGCCCGATGAGCAGTTCTTC.

CDR3 in amino acids: CSVTDTYNEQFF. In nucleotides, the CDR3 is TGCAGTGTCACGGACACTTACAATGAGCAGTTCTTC. The chain has TRBV20-1 and TRBJ2-1, with TRBD1 as a possible D gene (5 bases). CDR3 size: 12 residues. Trimming pared 7 bases from V and 4 bases from J, leaving 11 bases between. CDR1 DFQATT and CDR2 SNEGSKA come from the germline V gene (reference sequence).

This clonotype was seen ten or more times. V gene TRBV4-1 combines with J gene TRBJ2-7, with 7 nucleotides matching TRBD2. Trimming at V came to 0 bases and at J to 5 bases, leaving 13 bases not matched to a gene. CDR1 and CDR2 (germline): MGHRA, YSYEKL. The CDR3 consists of 17 residues. CDR3 coding DNA: TGCGCCAGCAGCCAAGAAGAGATTACGGGAGGAGCGGACGAGCAGTACTTC. Protein sequence: CASSQEEITGGADEQYF.